This T cell receptor beta chain is from a study of OX40 agonist ivuxolimab in advanced cancers. The study, taken as a whole, reports: Circulating CD4+ and CD8+ T cells showed clonal expansion by week 6 at 0.1 to 3.0 mg/kg. Antigen targets of the expanded peripheral T cells went undetermined.

As concerns this clone: What it recognizes is unknown.

The repertoire was sequenced with immunoSEQ multiplex PCR; TCRdb's copy has only in-frame clones and lacks some. This repertoire shows 85,000 to 90,000 clones, 85% found once; its top ten account for approximately 0.2%. V shed 0 bases and J shed 0 bases, with 11 bases lying between them. Germline V gives CDR1 SGDLS, CDR2 YYNGEE. CDR3 length: 16 residues. Autoimmune disease history or systemic immunosuppression barred patients. Drawing of blood for sampling happened at baseline, at cycle 4 day 1, and at cycle 7 day 1. The J gene is TRBJ2-3, the V gene TRBV9, with a weak D call TRBD1 (5 bases). This TCR derives from an adult with an advanced solid tumor such as melanoma, head and neck, liver or kidney cancer. The specimen was CD4+ or CD8+ T cells sorted from blood, collected in a trial of the OX40 agonist ivuxolimab. This chain's CDR3 is CASSVVGASSTDTQYF. CDR3 bases: TGTGCCAGCAGCGTAGTAGGGGCTTCTAGCACAGATACGCAGTATTTT.